This entry describes one T cell receptor (beta chain). This clone is a singleton in its sample. Its specific antigen is unknown. Per-base quality was not reported, and no clone a single base away is much larger than it. The collaborating institutions used their own protocols to collect whole blood in K2EDTA tubes. For TCRbeta analysis, collaborators shipped samples as frozen whole blood, isolated PBMCs, or DNA extracted from either of those sample types. This entry comes from a study of blood T cell repertoires in COVID-19 (dated by TCRdb to about 2020). Background on the whole study: The collaborator samples originated in the United States, Italy and Spain and spanned the acute and convalescent phases of COVID-19. The dataset comprised deeply sampled blood TCRbeta repertoires from subjects exposed to, actively infected with, or recovered from COVID-19. Sample metadata almost always included a de-identified subject ID, COVID-19 status, age in years and sex. The repertoires were released in a freely available public database meant as a resource for research on the immune response to SARS-CoV-2. Where available, HLA class I and class II types were taken from metadata supplied by the sample provider and were not determined by assay-based typing. The samples were drawn from two sources: the first 160 participants of the ongoing ImmuneRACE study, and 1,000 to 1,500 subjects contributed by 6 global collaborators. The prospective study material was composed of cDNA or gDNA derived from T cells, B-cell-depleted T cells, or PBMCs.

CDR1 and CDR2 were assigned from the germline V gene as SGHVS and FNYEAQ. V loses 4 bases at its end and J loses 7 bases; junction bases beyond the gene matches: 7. The cysteine opens and the phenylalanine closes a CDR3 of 16 amino acids. Here the CDR3 DNA is all that survives: 48 bases in frame from base 1. The research as a whole found: How much clinical and demographic metadata was included differed by source and by participant, and the metadata was provided uncurated.

The immunoSEQ Assay, a bias-controlled multiplex PCR, was used to amplify TCRbeta CDR3 regions from genomic DNA. The source study handled its data this way. The number of nucleated cells in each sample was estimated from the amplification of reference gene primers within the assay. Sequence reads were collapsed and filtered to measure the absolute abundance of every unique TCRbeta CDR3 rearrangement. For each sample, productive Simpson clonality was calculated as the square root of Simpson's diversity index over productive rearrangements. TCRdb took this table from immuneACCESS and kept in-frame rearrangements with V and J called. Such tables lack part of the clones; where checked against another copy, unresolved V genes explain under half of the gap, and the rest is unexplained. For V, J and clone size, that table is used; D and trimming come from the DNA. The table for this sample lists fewer than 350,000 clones; 81% of them were counted only once. The top ten constitute about 2.9% of the sample.

This receptor was taken from a woman aged 55-70 years with active or convalescent COVID-19. The specimen sequenced was peripheral blood. The chain joins TRBV7-6 to TRBJ2-1; the junction holds 13 bases that match TRBD2. The nucleotides are TGTGCCAGCAGCTCTATGGGACTAGCGGGGCAGAATGAGCAGTTCTTC. It is translated as CASSSMGLAGQNEQFF.